This T cell receptor beta chain came from a study of T cell responses to AZD1222 COVID-19 vaccine. The CDR3 is made up of 15 amino acids. Germline V gene lookup returns CDR1 SNHLY and CDR2 FYNNEI. V was clipped by 5 bases and J by 1 base, with 12 bases between them. For this clone: Its antigen remains unknown.

The study, taken as a whole, reports: Reportedly, nearly half the spike-specific TCRs target unmutated variant regions. Seropositive at baseline were only six or seven AZD1222 recipients. Along spike, vaccine-associated CD4 TCRs were found throughout, with dominance at 160-218 and 743-854.

The repertoire was sequenced with immunoSEQ multiplex PCR; TCRdb's copy has only in-frame clones and lacks some. The data hold about 110,000 clones, with about 88% observed a single time. This receptor was obtained from an adult in good health. Sequences were derived from peripheral blood, sampled on day 0 of AZD1222 vaccination. This chain joins TRBV2 and TRBJ1-5; D is perhaps TRBD1 (5 bases). CDR3 region: CASSPGGTSNQPQHF. DNA of the CDR3: TGTGCCAGCAGTCCCGGAGGGACCAGCAATCAGCCCCAGCATTTT.